This paragraph reports one TCR beta chain. The antigen remains undetermined. PCR involved 60 Vbeta and 13 Jbeta primers. Only in-frame clones appear in the TCRdb table, and some are missing; sequencing was by immunoSEQ multiplex PCR. The repertoire has some 200,000 clones, around 82% of them found once; the top ten carry 2.5% to 3.5%. The CDR3 length is 14 residues. From germline, CDR1 is MNHNS and CDR2 SASEGT. The ends were cut back, 3 bases at V and 0 bases at J, with 6 bases in the middle. The data were obtained in a study of cytomegalovirus exposure and HLA in healthy donors. Study background: Approximately 180 million T cells yielded approximately 100 million unique TCR beta sequences, as an earlier analysis found. Findings and caveats of the study: Rare sequences made up most TCRs, while some public TCRs were found in many donors.

This chain links TRBV6-1 with TRBJ2-1; no clear D. The sample consisted of PBMCs. The TCR was taken from a woman aged 25 to 39 in good health and CMV-seronegative. As DNA, the CDR3 is TGTGCCAGCAGTGACCGGGTCTCCTACAATGAGCAGTTCTTC. Residues: CASSDRVSYNEQFF.